This T cell receptor (beta chain) was sequenced during a study of blood T cell repertoires in COVID-19. This clone appeared once. Deletions cut 11 bases from V and 7 bases from J, with 20 bases between. The CDR3 consists of 14 residues. Germline V gene sequence: CDR1 MDHEN, CDR2 SYDVKM. The authors' processing: The assay estimated nucleated cells by amplifying reference gene primers. The method was immunoSEQ multiplex PCR; TCRdb's version includes in-frame clones alone and lacks a portion of them. The DNA was the basis for D and trimming; V, J and clone size are from that table. The sample includes 90,000 to 130,000 clones, about 88% seen only once; the top ten take over 2%.

The TCR comes from a human donor in a cohort sampled during active COVID-19. The rearrangement uses TRBV28 and TRBJ2-2; D possibly corresponds to TRBD2 (6 bases). The sequencing input was peripheral blood. The CDR3 region has the DNA TGTGCCTCGAGGGCGAGCGGGCGAGGCGGGGAGCTGTTTTTT. Translating gives CASRASGRGGELFF.